This T cell receptor beta chain originates from a study of T-cell reconstitution after alpha-beta-depleted transplantation in children. Study-wide points: Newly produced T cells mostly provided counts and TCRbeta diversity after one year, as hyperexpanded clones declined. After transplant, at about two months, alpha-beta T cells were reportedly derived from several hundred expanded graft clones. Recipient T cells and thymic progenitors that survived were the source of the high TCRbeta diversity seen at day 60 in some patients.

Unique molecular identifiers tagged the TCRbeta library. TCRdb recomputed calls from the PCR reads with MiXCR, one row per CDR3 protein. The sample has about 440,000 distinct CDR3 sequences, roughly 44% seen once. About this clonotype: As yet, its antigen is unknown.

The CDR3 is 16 residues long. CDR1 SGHRS and CDR2 YFSETQ come from the germline V gene. Trimming pared 4 bases from V and 0 bases from J, leaving 17 bases between. The chain has TRBV5-1 and TRBJ2-7; possible D gene TRBD1, 6 bases. This clonotype was sampled from a girl aged 2-9 years with aplastic anemia, due to receive a stem cell transplant. Sequences were derived from PBMCs, sampled before TCRalphabeta/CD19-depleted stem cell transplant. The CDR3 DNA follows: TGCGCCAGCAGCCGTGACAGGTTTTCCTCCTCCTACGAGCAGTACTTC. Translation: CASSRDRFSSSYEQYF.